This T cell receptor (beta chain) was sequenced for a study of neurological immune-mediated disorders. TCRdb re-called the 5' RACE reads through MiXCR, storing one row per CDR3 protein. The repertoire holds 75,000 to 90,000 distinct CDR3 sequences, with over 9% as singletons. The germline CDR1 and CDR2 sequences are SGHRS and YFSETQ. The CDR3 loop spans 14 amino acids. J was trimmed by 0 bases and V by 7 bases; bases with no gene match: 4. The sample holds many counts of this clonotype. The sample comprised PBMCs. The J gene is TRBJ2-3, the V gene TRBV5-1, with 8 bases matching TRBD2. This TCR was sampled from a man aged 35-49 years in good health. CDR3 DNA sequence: TGCGCCAGCCGCGGGGGGCCAAGCACAGATACGCAGTATTTT. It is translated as CASRGGPSTDTQYF.